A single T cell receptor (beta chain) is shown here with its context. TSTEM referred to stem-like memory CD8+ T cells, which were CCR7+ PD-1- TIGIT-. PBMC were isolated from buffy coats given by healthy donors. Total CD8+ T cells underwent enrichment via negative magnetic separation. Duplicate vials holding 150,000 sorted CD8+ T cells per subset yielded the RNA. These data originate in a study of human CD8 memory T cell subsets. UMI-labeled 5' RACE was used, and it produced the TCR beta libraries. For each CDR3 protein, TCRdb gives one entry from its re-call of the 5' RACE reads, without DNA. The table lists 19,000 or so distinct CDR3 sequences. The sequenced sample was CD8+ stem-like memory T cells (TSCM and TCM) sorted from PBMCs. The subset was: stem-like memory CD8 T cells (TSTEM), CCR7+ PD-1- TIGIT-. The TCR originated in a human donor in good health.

The CDR3 loop is CSVDLVRTNTEAFF. The V and J genes are TRBV29-1 and TRBJ1-1. This CDR3 comprises 14 residues. Germline CDR1 reads SQVTM; CDR2 reads ANQGSEA. Full variable domain (rest looked up from reference TRBV29-1 and TRBJ1-1): SAVISQKPSRDICQRGTSLTIQCQVDSQVTMMFWYRQQPGQSLTLIATANQGSEATYESGFVIDKFPISRPNLTFSTLTVSNMSPEDSSIYLCSVDLVRTNTEAFFGQGTRLTVV.